Listed below are T cell receptor beta chains from one sample, sequenced in a study of blood T cell repertoires in COVID-19. The method was immunoSEQ multiplex PCR; TCRdb's version includes in-frame clones alone and lacks a portion of them. Of roughly 200,000 clones in the sample, around 83% are singletons; the top ten hold more than 5%. Sequencing was carried out using PBMCs or T cells enriched from blood (not recorded which). These receptors came from a middle-aged man who had recovered from COVID-19. Each CDR3 is given with its conserved first and last residue. The D gene is left open where the match is weak. Clone size is not always given. Where it is, it says once, few, many or a class for expanded clones.

v_call	j_call	clone_size	d_call	cdr3_aa	cdr3_nt
TRBV19	TRBJ2-7	few	TRBD1	CASSMRGPSYEQYF	TGTGCCAGTAGTATGAGGGGGCCCTCCTACGAGCAGTACTTC
TRBV6-5	TRBJ1-5	NA	TRBD1	CASSSQGMPYQPQHF	TGTGCCAGCAGCTCACAGGGGATGCCCTATCAGCCCCAGCATTTT
TRBV7-6	TRBJ2-5	NA	NA	CASSSEDGLTWTQYF	TGTGCCAGCAGCTCGGAGGACGGTCTTACGTGGACCCAGTACTTC
TRBV30	TRBJ2-1	NA	TRBD1	CAWTKDRGHNEQFF	TGTGCCTGGACAAAGGACAGGGGCCACAATGAGCAGTTCTTC
TRBV10-2	TRBJ1-6	NA	NA	CASGFGSPLHF	TGCGCCAGCGGCTTTGGTTCACCCCTCCACTTT
TRBV5-1	TRBJ1-1	NA	NA	CASTSRGNTEAFF	TGCGCCAGCACGTCCAGGGGGAACACTGAAGCTTTCTTT
TRBV5-8	TRBJ2-2	NA	TRBD1	CASSYRDRNTGELFF	TGTGCCAGCAGCTACCGGGACAGGAACACCGGGGAGCTGTTTTTT
TRBV27	TRBJ1-6	NA	NA	CASSSSRGALYNSPLHF	NA
TRBV7-2	TRBJ1-2	NA	TRBD1	CASSLSPTGQGYGYTF	TGTGCCAGCAGCTTATCCCCCACTGGACAGGGGTATGGCTACACCTTC
TRBV19	TRBJ2-1	NA	TRBD1	CASSVGTGGGYEQFF	TGTGCCAGTAGTGTCGGGACAGGGGGCGGCTATGAGCAGTTCTTC
TRBV2	TRBJ1-5	NA	TRBD1	CASKGAGPDSNQPQHF	TGTGCCAGCAAGGGGGCTGGCCCCGATAGCAATCAGCCCCAGCATTTT
TRBV19	TRBJ2-3	once	NA	CASSGLTDTQYF	TGTGCCAGTAGCGGTCTCACAGATACGCAGTATTTT
TRBV30	TRBJ1-5	few	NA	CAWGSGIFNQPQHF	TGTGCCTGGGGAAGCGGAATCTTCAATCAGCCCCAGCATTTT
TRBV28	TRBJ2-3	NA	TRBD2	CASSLRAGGVVATQYF	TGTGCCAGCAGTTTAAGGGCGGGAGGAGTGGTAGCTACGCAGTATTTT
TRBV6-5	TRBJ1-4	NA	TRBD1	CASRNRGANEKLFF	TGTGCCAGCAGGAACAGGGGGGCTAATGAAAAACTGTTTTTT
TRBV28	TRBJ1-2	NA	TRBD1	CASSLEYGGQGPPNGYTF	TGTGCCAGCAGTTTAGAGTATGGCGGACAGGGGCCGCCAAACGGCTACACCTTC
TRBV19	TRBJ1-5	NA	TRBD1	CASSPGQGARGEPQHF	TGTGCCAGTAGCCCGGGACAGGGGGCGCGTGGGGAGCCCCAGCATTTT
TRBV25-1	TRBJ2-1	NA	TRBD1	CASSDHTGTGAYNEQFF	TGTGCCAGCAGTGATCATACCGGGACAGGGGCCTACAATGAGCAGTTCTTC
TRBV6-5	TRBJ2-7	NA	TRBD1	CASSRGQGSYEQYF	TGTGCCAGCAGTAGGGGACAGGGCTCCTACGAGCAGTACTTC
TRBV19	TRBJ1-2	NA	NA	CASTPGTSQLYGYTF	TGTGCCAGTACCCCCGGGACATCCCAACTCTATGGCTACACCTTC
TRBV27	TRBJ2-1	NA	NA	CASSLKPPSGNEQFF	TGTGCCAGCAGTTTAAAACCCCCTTCGGGCAATGAGCAGTTCTTC
TRBV7-8	TRBJ1-3	NA	NA	CASTLKRAGLNGNTIYF	TGTGCCAGCACCCTCAAGAGGGCAGGTTTAAACGGAAACACCATATATTTT
TRBV3-1/TRBV3-2	TRBJ1-2	NA	NA	CASSHGYGYTF	TGTGCCAGCAGCCACGGGTATGGCTACACCTTC
TRBV13	TRBJ2-1	NA	NA	CASSLGGYNEQFF	TGTGCCAGCAGCTTAGGCGGTTACAATGAGCAGTTCTTC
TRBV6-5	TRBJ2-7	once	TRBD1	CASSTRQGQNEQYF	TGTGCCAGCAGCACAAGACAGGGGCAAAACGAGCAGTACTTC
TRBV5-1	TRBJ1-2	NA	NA	CASSLDNSLNYGYTF	TGCGCCAGCAGCTTGGATAACAGCCTGAACTATGGCTACACCTTC
TRBV4-2	TRBJ2-6	NA	NA	CASSQTGLGGANVLTF	TGTGCCAGCAGCCAAACAGGGTTAGGTGGGGCCAACGTCCTGACTTTC
TRBV7-9	TRBJ2-6	NA	NA	CASSKPQGSGANVLTF	TGTGCCAGCAGCAAACCACAGGGTAGCGGGGCCAACGTCCTGACTTTC
TRBV14	TRBJ2-7	few	TRBD1	CASSQEGQALYEQYF	TGTGCCAGCAGCCAGGAGGGACAGGCCCTCTACGAGCAGTACTTC
TRBV5-6	TRBJ1-1	NA	NA	CASNFLGGAGTEAFF	TGTGCCAGCAACTTCCTTGGGGGGGCAGGGACTGAAGCTTTCTTT
TRBV27	TRBJ2-3	NA	NA	CASTGGTWDTQYF	TGTGCCAGCACAGGAGGAACATGGGATACGCAGTATTTT
TRBV6-1	TRBJ2-5	NA	NA	CASSESTGYVETQYF	TGTGCCAGCAGTGAATCCACAGGTTACGTGGAGACCCAGTACTTC
TRBV11-2	TRBJ1-5	NA	NA	CASSRTNNPHQPQHF	TGTGCCAGCAGCCGGACTAACAACCCTCATCAGCCCCAGCATTTT
TRBV10-3	TRBJ1-1	many	TRBD1	CATWDRNTEAFF	TGTGCCACCTGGGACAGGAACACTGAAGCTTTCTTT
TRBV29-1	TRBJ1-1	NA	NA	CSAAPRGNTEAFF	TGCAGCGCCGCGCCGCGGGGGAACACTGAAGCTTTCTTT
TRBV6-6	TRBJ2-7	NA	NA	CASSRRPGLGFYEQYF	TGTGCCAGCAGTCGCCGCCCGGGACTTGGATTCTACGAGCAGTACTTC
TRBV5-4	TRBJ1-2	NA	NA	CASSLVAGDNYGYTF	TGTGCCAGCAGCTTGGTGGCAGGGGATAACTATGGCTACACCTTC
TRBV28	TRBJ1-5	NA	TRBD1	CASSLLLLRDRGRQPQHF	TGTGCCAGCAGTTTACTTCTTCTCCGGGACAGGGGGAGGCAGCCCCAGCATTTT
TRBV5-5	TRBJ1-5	once	NA	CASSLRQDSNQPQHF	TGTGCCAGCAGCTTGAGACAGGATAGCAATCAGCCCCAGCATTTT
TRBV7-3	TRBJ1-6	NA	NA	CASSRTGTQNSPLHF	TGTGCCAGCAGCCGCACCGGGACTCAGAATTCACCCCTCCACTTT
TRBV2	TRBJ2-7	many	TRBD2	CASSTNGEGRQYF	TGTGCCAGCAGTACCAACGGGGAGGGACGCCAGTACTTC
TRBV5-1	TRBJ2-1	NA	NA	CASSLVIMAGADRHIQFF	TGCGCCAGCAGCTTGGTGATTATGGCGGGGGCCGATAGGCACATTCAGTTCTTC
TRBV5-1	TRBJ1-6	NA	NA	CASSLDGQSSPLHF	TGCGCCAGCAGCTTGGATGGACAGTCATCACCCCTCCACTTT
TRBV28	TRBJ2-7	NA	NA	CASSFVQGLEQYF	TGTGCCAGCAGTTTTGTTCAGGGCCTCGAGCAGTACTTC
TRBV19	TRBJ2-3	NA	NA	CASSTYGGRTDTQYF	TGTGCCAGTAGTACGTACGGGGGGCGAACCGATACGCAGTATTTT
TRBV7-9	TRBJ1-5	NA	NA	CASSLDPGSNQPQHF	TGTGCCAGCAGCTTAGATCCAGGATCAAATCAGCCCCAGCATTTT
TRBV5-6	TRBJ1-4	NA	TRBD1	CASSLQDRGREKLFF	TGTGCCAGCAGCTTACAGGACAGGGGAAGGGAAAAACTGTTTTTT
TRBV24-1	TRBJ2-1	NA	TRBD1	CATSDTHRQGANEQFF	TGTGCCACCAGTGACACCCATCGACAGGGCGCCAATGAGCAGTTCTTC
TRBV18	TRBJ1-5	NA	NA	CASSPISNRRGSNQPQHF	TGTGCCAGCTCACCCATATCCAATCGACGGGGTAGCAATCAGCCCCAGCATTTT